The clone carrying this T cell receptor beta chain was detected once. V lost 2 bases and J 4 bases, leaving 14 bases between the germline ends. CDR1 and CDR2 from the germline V gene are MNHNY and SVGAGI (reference sequence). The CDR3 extends over 15 amino acids. The record originates from a study of blood T cells in healthy people across ages. The use of a sample-barcoded 5' primer and a J-beta primer mix characterized a second PCR of 7 to 11 cycles. One entry per CDR3 protein results from TCRdb running MiXCR on the 5' RACE reads. In the table there are around 690,000 distinct CDR3 sequences, 58% of which are singletons.

The sequence came from a man aged 55 to 70 in good health. This chain links TRBV6-6 with TRBJ2-5; a possible D gene is TRBD2 (6 bases). The specimen was blood. CDR3 loop: CASSYPSSGGETQYF. The CDR3, as DNA: TGTGCCAGCAGTTACCCGTCCTCCGGGGGAGAGACCCAGTACTTC.